The 24 T cell receptor beta chains below come from one sample, sequenced in a study of blood T cell repertoires in COVID-19. Measured with immunoSEQ multiplex PCR; TCRdb has only the in-frame clones, and not every one. The profile covers 250,000 to 350,000 clones, with approximately 88% appearing a single time and 3.5% to 4% taken by the ten largest. Sequenced input: peripheral blood. These TCRs come from a woman in her fifties or sixties with active or convalescent COVID-19.

The V call is TRBV5-4, the J call TRBJ1-3; 9 positions agree with TRBD1. Losses at the gene ends were 6 bases for V and 2 bases for J; bases not matched to a gene: 6. The CDR3 is 15 residues long. The germline gives CDR1 SGHNT, CDR2 YYREEE (reference sequence). The CDR3 loop reads CASTVQGAAGNTIYF. In nucleotides, the CDR3 is TGTGCCAGCACCGTACAGGGGGCCGCTGGAAACACCATATATTTT.

This chain joins TRBV18 and TRBJ2-2; TRBD1 matches at 8 bases. Germline V CDR1 and CDR2: KGHSH, LQKENI. With V trimmed by 6 bases and J by 3 bases, 6 bases remained unmatched. This CDR3 has 15 amino acids. Here the CDR3 DNA reads TGTGCCAGCTCGCCGACAGGGGCCGACACCGGGGAGCTGTTTTTT. Amino acid sequence: CASSPTGADTGELFF.

The rearrangement links TRBV7-2 to TRBJ2-1; 9 bases are shared with TRBD1. V lost 5 bases to trimming and J lost 0 bases; unmatched junction nucleotides: 5. CDR1 and CDR2 from the germline V gene are SGHTA and FQGNSA. This CDR3 spans 16 amino acids. This CDR3 is CASSLGQGLSYNEQFF. DNA for the CDR3: TGTGCCAGCAGCCTAGGACAGGGGCTCTCCTACAATGAGCAGTTCTTC.

V is TRBV30 and J is TRBJ1-2; D might be TRBD1 (5 bases). V dropped 0 bases and J dropped 7 bases, with 9 bases sitting between them. CDR1 and CDR2 from the germline V gene are GTSNPN and SVGIG (reference sequence). The CDR3 has 12 amino acids. DNA for the CDR3: TGTGCCTGGAGTGTACGGGGGGTTGGCTACACCTTC. Encoded protein: CAWSVRGVGYTF.

This chain's CDR3 is CASRRQAATYGYTF. In nucleotides, the CDR3 is TGTGCCAGCAGAAGACAGGCCGCAACCTATGGCTACACCTTC. The chain carries TRBV28 and TRBJ1-2; maybe TRBD1 (6 bases). From germline, CDR1 is MDHEN and CDR2 SYDVKM. Trimming left V 6 bases short and J 4 bases short, with 15 bases between. The CDR3 length is 14 residues.

J is TRBJ1-1 and V is TRBV27, with TRBD1 identical over 7 bases. Looked up from germline, CDR1 is MNHEY and CDR2 is SMNVEV (reference sequence). The ends lost 5 bases at V and 1 base at J; junction bases unmatched: 7. The CDR3 is 15 residues long. This chain's CDR3 is CASSPPGQPNTEAFF. CDR3 DNA sequence: TGTGCCAGCAGTCCTCCGGGACAGCCGAACACTGAAGCTTTCTTT.

The chain uses TRBV7-2 and TRBJ2-5; perhaps TRBD2 as D (5 bases). Germline V gene data show CDR1 as SGHTA and CDR2 as FQGNSA. The CDR3 runs to 12 residues. V lost 6 bases and J lost 1, with 6 bases in between. In DNA, the CDR3 is TGTGCCAGCAGGAGGGTCCAAGAGACCCAGTACTTC. Translation: CASRRVQETQYF.

The V and J genes are TRBV4-1 and TRBJ1-2; D remains ambiguous. Germline values: CDR1 MGHRA, CDR2 YSYEKL. Trimming left V 3 bases short and J 8 bases short, with 13 bases between. This CDR3 has 13 amino acids. The CDR3 spells CASSQRAKEGYTF. For the CDR3, the DNA is TGCGCCAGCAGCCAGCGGGCCAAGGAGGGCTACACCTTC.

This clone was detected only once. V and J are TRBV13 and TRBJ2-3; 11 nucleotides line up with TRBD1. Losses at the gene ends were 4 bases for V and 1 base for J; bases not matched to a gene: 4. Per the germline V gene, CDR1 is PRHDT and CDR2 is FYEKMQ (reference sequence). This CDR3 comprises 16 residues. The CDR3, as DNA: TGTGCCAGCAGCTCAGGGACAGGGGGGGGCACAGATACGCAGTATTTT. Its protein product is CASSSGTGGGTDTQYF. The full variable domain, completed using reference TRBV13 and TRBJ2-3, is AAGVIQSPRHLIKEKRETATLKCYPIPRHDTVYWYQQGPGQDPQFLISFYEKMQSDKGSIPDRFSAQQFSDYHSELNMSSLELGDSALYFCASSSGTGGGTDTQYFGPGTRLTVL.

The rearrangement joins TRBV5-1 to TRBJ2-7; 8 bases align to TRBD2. Germline V lookup: CDR1 SGHRS, CDR2 YFSETQ. CDR3 length equals 15 residues. V was clipped by 3 bases and J by 4 bases; unmatched bases: 9. CDR3 in amino acids: CASSSYGLAQYEQYF. CDR3 bases: TGCGCCAGCAGCTCATATGGACTAGCCCAGTACGAGCAGTACTTC.

The chain couples TRBV14 to TRBJ1-2, with D unclear. V was cut by 7 bases and J by 6 bases, with 21 bases left in between. This CDR3 has 15 residues. Germline CDR1 SGHDN, CDR2 FVKESK. DNA for the CDR3: TGTGCCAGCACCCCCGGCGGGAGTTGGTATAATGGCTACACCTTC. This codes for CASTPGGSWYNGYTF.

V is TRBV5-1 and J is TRBJ2-5; 7 bases are a match to TRBD2. Trimming cost V 0 bases and J 0 bases; bases outside gene matches: 11. The length of the CDR3 is 18 residues. Germline values: CDR1 SGHRS, CDR2 YFSETQ. The CDR3 loop reads CASSLGGTSALYQETQYF. The CDR3 region has the DNA TGCGCCAGCAGCTTGGGGGGTACTAGCGCGCTGTACCAAGAGACCCAGTACTTC.

This clone was seen only a few times. This chain connects TRBV30 to TRBJ1-2; a possible D gene is TRBD1 (6 bases). The CDR3 is 13 amino acids. Germline V gene data show CDR1 as GTSNPN and CDR2 as SVGIG (reference sequence). V was clipped by 3 bases and J by 4 bases, with 12 bases between them. This chain's CDR3 is CAWSADRFYGYTF. CDR3 in DNA: TGTGCCTGGAGCGCTGACAGGTTCTATGGCTACACCTTC.

The chain joins TRBV19 to TRBJ1-2, with a weak D call TRBD1 (5 bases). CDR3 length: 16 residues. Germline V CDR1 and CDR2: LNHDA, SQIVND (reference sequence). V shed 0 bases and J shed 2 bases, with 13 bases lying between them. CDR3 nucleotide sequence: TGTGCCAGTAGTATAGAGGGGGGGGTGAAGAACTATGGCTACACCTTC. Its translation: CASSIEGGVKNYGYTF.

The V gene is TRBV6-5, the J gene TRBJ1-5; no clear D. The V end was cut by 5 bases, the J end by 1 base, with 9 bases between. Germline V lookup: CDR1 MNHEY, CDR2 SVGAGI. The CDR3 consists of 14 residues. The CDR3: CASSNFISNQPQHF. The CDR3 region has the DNA TGTGCCAGCAGTAATTTTATAAGCAATCAGCCCCAGCATTTT.

The chain is built from TRBV6-4 and TRBJ1-1; 7 bases are a match to TRBD1. The CDR3 has 13 amino acids. Germline V gene data show CDR1 as MRHNA and CDR2 as SNTAGT. V lost 1 base to trimming and J lost 7 bases; unmatched junction nucleotides: 3. The CDR3 loop is CASSDWAGGEAFF. The CDR3 DNA is TGTGCCAGCAGTGACTGGGCAGGGGGTGAAGCTTTCTTT.

The chain carries TRBV6-4 and TRBJ2-1; D is ambiguous. Trimming removed 0 bases at V and 4 bases at J, with 4 bases between. The germline V gene encodes CDR1 MRHNA and CDR2 SNTAGT. The CDR3 is 13 residues long. The CDR3 DNA sequence: TGTGCCAGCAGTGACTCCCTATACAATGAGCAGTTCTTC. Its translation: CASSDSLYNEQFF.

This clone is a singleton in its sample. CDR3: CASSLNGQGVGEQYF. The CDR3 nucleotides read TGCGCCAGCAGCTTGAACGGACAGGGGGTAGGCGAGCAGTACTTC. The chain recombines TRBV5-1 with TRBJ2-7, with TRBD1 matching 10 bases. With 1 base clipped from V and 6 bases from J, the junction kept 7 bases outside the gene matches. Germline CDR1 and CDR2: SGHRS and YFSETQ. The CDR3 length is 15 residues.

The V and J genes are TRBV3-1 (or the pseudogene TRBV3-2) and TRBJ1-2, with TRBD1 identical over 7 bases. The germline CDR1 and CDR2 sequences are LGHDT and YNNKEL (reference sequence). V was pared by 4 bases and J by 0 bases, with 8 bases of the junction left unmatched. The CDR3 length is 16 residues. CDR3 protein: CASSPLPGQTNYGYTF. Written as DNA, the CDR3 is TGTGCCAGCAGCCCTCTCCCGGGACAGACTAACTATGGCTACACCTTC.

The chain has TRBV10-2 and TRBJ1-5; no firm D call. Germline CDR1 reads WSHSY; CDR2 reads SAAADI. CDR3 length: 12 residues. Trimming removed 9 bases from V and 5 bases from J, with 11 bases in between. DNA for the CDR3: TGCGCCAGTAGGTCCGGGGATCAGCCCCAGCATTTT. This gives the protein CASRSGDQPQHF.

The chain has TRBV16 and TRBJ2-3, with TRBD2 as a possible D gene (5 bases). Germline V gene data show CDR1 as KGHSY and CDR2 as FQNENV. The CDR3 spans 14 residues. Trimming pared 4 bases from V and 2 bases from J, leaving 10 bases between. CDR3 in amino acids: CASSLLDSTDTQYF. In nucleotides, the CDR3 is TGTGCCAGCAGCCTCCTGGACTCCACAGATACGCAGTATTTT.

The CDR3 protein is CASSPGQSNTGELFF. The CDR3, as DNA: TGTGCCAGCAGCCCGGGACAGTCGAACACCGGGGAGCTGTTTTTT. The genes are TRBV5-4 and TRBJ2-2; 7 nucleotides agree with TRBD1. The germline gives CDR1 SGHNT, CDR2 YYREEE (reference sequence). This CDR3 is built from 15 residues. J was trimmed by 0 bases and V by 4 bases; bases with no gene match: 3.

With regard to this clone: Distinct nucleotide sequences in the sample also encode this CDR3. The chain combines TRBV4-3 with TRBJ2-1; a possible D gene is TRBD2 (5 bases). This CDR3 has 15 residues. CDR1 and CDR2 (germline): LGHNA, YSLEER. Trimming took off 0 bases at V and 5 bases at J, with 11 bases between the two ends. The chain's CDR3 is CASSQDTGSNNEQFF. CDR3 DNA: TGCGCCAGCAGCCAAGATACGGGATCCAACAATGAGCAGTTCTTC.

This chain connects TRBV6-2 or TRBV6-3 to TRBJ1-1; tentatively, D is TRBD1 (6 bases). Trimming cost V 4 bases and J 5 bases, with 17 bases left between them. CDR1 and CDR2 (germline): MNHEY, SVGEGT. CDR3 size: 15 residues. The CDR3 region is CASSSHERGGTEAFF. The CDR3 nucleotides are TGTGCCAGCAGTTCGCATGAAAGGGGGGGGACTGAAGCTTTCTTT.